This TCR beta chain was obtained from a study of cytomegalovirus exposure and HLA in healthy donors. The PCR had 60 Vbeta and 13 Jbeta primers. Measured with immunoSEQ multiplex PCR; TCRdb has only the in-frame clones, and not every one. The sample has approximately 88,000 clones, 60% to 80% seen once. Trimming pared 0 bases from V and 1 base from J, leaving 14 bases between. The germline CDR1 and CDR2 sequences are SGDLS and YYNGEE. The CDR3 length is 17 residues. This clonotype was sampled from a man younger than 40 in good health and CMV-seronegative. Sequenced: PBMCs. The chain carries TRBV9 and TRBJ1-5, with D unclear. The CDR3 DNA follows: TGTGCCAGCAGCGTAGAGGACTCCTGGGGAAGCAATCAGCCCCAGCATTTT. Its protein product is CASSVEDSWGSNQPQHF.